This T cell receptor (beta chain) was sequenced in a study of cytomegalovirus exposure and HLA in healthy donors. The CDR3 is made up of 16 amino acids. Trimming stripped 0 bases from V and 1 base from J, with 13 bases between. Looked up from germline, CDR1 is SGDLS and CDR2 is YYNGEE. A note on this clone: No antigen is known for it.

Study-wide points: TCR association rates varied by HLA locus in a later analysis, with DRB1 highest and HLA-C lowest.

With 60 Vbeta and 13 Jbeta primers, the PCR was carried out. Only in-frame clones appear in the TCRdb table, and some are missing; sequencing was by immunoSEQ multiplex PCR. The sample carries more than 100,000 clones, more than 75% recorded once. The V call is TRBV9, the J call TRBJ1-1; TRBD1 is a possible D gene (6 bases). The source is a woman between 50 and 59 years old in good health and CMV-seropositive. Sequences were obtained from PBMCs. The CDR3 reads CASSVGWGHPNTEAFF. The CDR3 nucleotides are TGTGCCAGCAGCGTAGGGTGGGGACATCCGAACACTGAAGCTTTCTTT.